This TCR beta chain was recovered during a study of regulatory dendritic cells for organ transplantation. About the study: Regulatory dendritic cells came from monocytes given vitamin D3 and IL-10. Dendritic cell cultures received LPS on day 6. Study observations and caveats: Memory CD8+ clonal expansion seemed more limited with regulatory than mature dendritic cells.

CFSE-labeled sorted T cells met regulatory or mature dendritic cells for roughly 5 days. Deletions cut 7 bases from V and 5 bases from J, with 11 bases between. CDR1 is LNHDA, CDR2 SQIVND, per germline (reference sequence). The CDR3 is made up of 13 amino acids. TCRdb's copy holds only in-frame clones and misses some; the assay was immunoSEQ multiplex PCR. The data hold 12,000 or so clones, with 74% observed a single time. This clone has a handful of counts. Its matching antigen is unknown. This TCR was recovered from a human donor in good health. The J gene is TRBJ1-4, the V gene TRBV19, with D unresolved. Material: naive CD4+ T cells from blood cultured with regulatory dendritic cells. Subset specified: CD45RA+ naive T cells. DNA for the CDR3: TGTGCCAGTACCGCAGAAGAAAATGAAAAACTGTTTTTT. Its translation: CASTAEENEKLFF. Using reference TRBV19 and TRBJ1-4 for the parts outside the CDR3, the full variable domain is DGGITQSPKYLFRKEGQNVTLSCEQNLNHDAMYWYRQDPGQGLRLIYYSQIVNDFQKGDIAEGYSVSREKKESFPLTVTSAQKNPTAFYLCASTAEENEKLFFGSGTQLSVL.